The 10 T cell receptor beta chains listed next were all sequenced from one sample in a study of blood T cell repertoires in COVID-19. Assay used: immunoSEQ multiplex PCR; TCRdb lists only in-frame clones, some missing. The data contain 250,000 to 300,000 clones, roughly four fifths of them singletons. Input material: PBMCs or T cells enriched from blood (not recorded which). These receptors came from a young man with acute COVID-19.

The rearrangement joins TRBV10-1 to TRBJ2-5; possibly TRBD2 for D (6 bases). V was pared by 5 bases and J by 4 bases, with 14 bases between. The CDR3 spans 14 residues. Germline V CDR1 and CDR2: WNHNN, SYGVQD (reference sequence). CDR3 loop: CASSPLGGRETQYF. CDR3 DNA: TGCGCCAGCAGTCCCCTTGGAGGGAGAGAGACCCAGTACTTC.

The V and J genes are TRBV15 and TRBJ1-2; 8 bases are shared with TRBD1. Looked up from germline, CDR1 is LNHNV and CDR2 is YYDKDF (reference sequence). CDR3 size: 15 residues. J gave up 6 bases and V 5 bases, and 11 bases lay outside the gene matches. CDR3 loop: CATSWKQGALNGYTF. CDR3 bases: TGTGCCACCAGCTGGAAGCAGGGGGCGCTTAATGGCTACACCTTC.

This chain uses TRBV6-5 with TRBJ1-5; D not resolved. Germline values: CDR1 MNHEY, CDR2 SVGAGI. This CDR3 comprises 13 residues. With 0 bases removed from V and 5 bases from J, the gap between germline ends came to 5 bases. CDR3 nucleotides: TGTGCCAGCAGTTACTCCCGAGATCAGCCCCAGCATTTT. This encodes CASSYSRDQPQHF.

This clone has more than one count but fewer than ten. The rearrangement joins TRBV7-9 to TRBJ2-1; D is uncertain. The V end was cut by 4 bases, the J end by 0 bases, with 4 bases between. Germline CDR1 and CDR2: SEHNR and FQNEAQ (reference sequence). This CDR3 is built from 13 residues. DNA of the CDR3: TGTGCCAGCAGCTCCAGCTCCTACAATGAGCAGTTCTTC. Protein product: CASSSSSYNEQFF.

This clone has more than one count but fewer than ten. This chain links TRBV19 with TRBJ1-5; D possibly corresponds to TRBD1 (6 bases). Germline lookup yields CDR1 LNHDA and CDR2 SQIVND (reference sequence). This CDR3 contains 13 residues. Trimming cost V 9 bases and J 6 bases, with 15 bases left between them. The CDR3 coding sequence is TGTGCCAGCACAGGGATGAGGGGTCAGCCCCAGCATTTT. Translating it yields CASTGMRGQPQHF.

This rearrangement joins TRBV5-6 to TRBJ1-1; D might be TRBD1 (6 bases). In germline, CDR1 is SGHDT, CDR2 YYEEEE. The CDR3 spans 15 residues. Trimming took off 4 bases at V and 1 base at J, with 14 bases between the two ends. CDR3 in DNA: TGTGCCAGCAGCCCTACAGGGAGAACGAACACTGAAGCTTTCTTT. This encodes CASSPTGRTNTEAFF.

The J gene is TRBJ2-7, the V gene TRBV15, with 10 nucleotides matching TRBD1. The V segment lost 8 bases and the J segment 2 bases; nucleotides outside the gene matches: 15. This CDR3 contains 17 residues. CDR1 is LNHNV, CDR2 YYDKDF, per germline (reference sequence). CDR3 loop: CATQQVTGQGTTYEQYV. CDR3 DNA sequence: TGTGCCACCCAACAGGTTACGGGACAGGGGACTACCTACGAGCAGTACGTC.

This chain links TRBV19 with TRBJ1-2; possible D gene TRBD1, 6 bases. Looked up from germline, CDR1 is LNHDA and CDR2 is SQIVND (reference sequence). This CDR3 region has 14 residues. Trimming shortened V by 7 bases and J by 0 bases, and 12 bases separated the two germline ends. The CDR3 reads CASTATGANYGYTF. DNA for the CDR3: TGTGCCAGTACGGCGACAGGAGCTAACTATGGCTACACCTTC.

This clone showed up just a few times. The chain recombines TRBV15 with TRBJ1-1, with no clear D. Germline V gene lookup returns CDR1 LNHNV and CDR2 YYDKDF (reference sequence). The CDR3 is 13 amino acids. Trimming stripped 1 base from V and 3 bases from J, with 6 bases between. The CDR3 region is CATSRAIDTEAFF. In DNA form, the CDR3 reads TGTGCCACCAGCAGAGCAATAGACACTGAAGCTTTCTTT.

The gene calls are TRBV7-2 and TRBJ1-1, with a possible D match to TRBD1 (5 bases). This CDR3 contains 15 residues. Germline CDR1 and CDR2: SGHTA and FQGNSA. V dropped 5 bases and J dropped 1 base, with 14 bases sitting between them. CDR3 sequence (DNA): TGTGCCAGCAGCCCGGACGACAGACAGAACACTGAAGCTTTCTTT. It yields the protein CASSPDDRQNTEAFF.